This is a list of T cell receptor beta chains from one sample in a study of blood T cell repertoires in COVID-19. TCRdb's copy holds only in-frame clones and misses some; the assay was immunoSEQ multiplex PCR. Found here are some 140,000 clones, about four fifths of them singletons; the top ten hold just under 5%. Sequencing input: peripheral blood. All receptors derive from a woman in her 70s with COVID-19, enrolled during active disease. CDR3s include the opening cysteine and the closing phenylalanine or tryptophan. The D gene is left open where the match is weak. Clone size is given for some rows only: seen once, a few or many times, or a class if the clone is expanded.

V	size	J	D	DNA	CDR3
TRBV7-2	few	TRBJ2-7	TRBD2	TGTGCCAGCCGAAAAGCGGGGGGGAACTACGAGCAGTACTTC	CASRKAGGNYEQYF
TRBV29-1	.	TRBJ2-3	TRBD1	TGCAGCGTCGAAGGACAGGACACAGATACGCAGTATTTT	CSVEGQDTDTQYF
TRBV5-5	.	TRBJ2-3	TRBD2	TGTGCCAGCAGCCGAAGCGGGGGGACAGATACGCAGTATTTT	CASSRSGGTDTQYF
TRBV4-1	few	TRBJ1-2	.	TGCGCCAGCAGCCCGGGACATATTTACAACTATGGCTACACCTTC	CASSPGHIYNYGYTF
TRBV24-1	.	TRBJ1-6	TRBD1	TGTGCCACCAGTGATGGTACAGGGGGCCTTAATTCACCCCTCCACTTT	CATSDGTGGLNSPLHF
TRBV5-6	once	TRBJ2-7	TRBD2	TGTGCCAGCAGCTTGTATTGGTCCGAGCGGGGTGACGAGCAGTACTTC	CASSLYWSERGDEQYF
TRBV4-1	.	TRBJ2-7	.	TGCGCCAGCAGCCAAGATGAGGGCGAGCAGTACTTC	CASSQDEGEQYF
TRBV5-1	few	TRBJ2-3	TRBD1	TGCGCCAGCAGCTTGCAGGGGGAAGCAGATACGCAGTATTTT	CASSLQGEADTQYF
TRBV28	.	TRBJ2-1	.	TGCGCCTGTGCCGGGGGTTCATCCTACAATGAGCAGTTCTTC	CACAGGSSYNEQFF
TRBV19	.	TRBJ2-5	TRBD1	TGTGCCAGTAATTCGAACCGGGACAGGGGGTCGGAGACCCAGTACTTC	CASNSNRDRGSETQYF
TRBV6-5	.	TRBJ2-5	.	TGTGCCAGCAGGAAGGAGATTGGGGAGACCCAGTACTTC	CASRKEIGETQYF
TRBV3-1/TRBV3-2	.	TRBJ1-2	TRBD1	TGTGCCAGCAGCCAAGAGGGCACAGGGGAAAACTATGGCTACACCTTC	CASSQEGTGENYGYTF
TRBV5-1	.	TRBJ1-1	.	TGCGCCAGCAGCCCCGGCGGGGCTTTGAACACTGAAGCTTTCTTT	CASSPGGALNTEAFF
TRBV28	.	TRBJ2-1	TRBD1	TGTGCCAGCACCCCGGGACAGGGGTGGGATGAGCAGTTCTTC	CASTPGQGWDEQFF
TRBV7-9	once	TRBJ2-5	TRBD2	TGTGCCAGCAGCTTAGCTCTCGGGACTAGCGGGGGACAAGAGACCCAGTACTTC	CASSLALGTSGGQETQYF
TRBV30	once	TRBJ1-1	.	TGTGCCTGGAGTAAGTACTCAAACACTGAAGCTTTCTTT	CAWSKYSNTEAFF
TRBV5-4	.	TRBJ1-4	.	TGTGCCAGCAGCCCCGGGACAATTGAAGAAAAACTGTTTTTT	CASSPGTIEEKLFF
TRBV27	.	TRBJ2-7	TRBD2	TGTGCCAGCAGTCGGGGGGCCTACGAGCAGTACTTC	CASSRGAYEQYF
TRBV6-5	.	TRBJ1-1	.	TGTGCCAGCAGTCGGGAGAGGGTAGGAACTGAAGCTTTCTTT	CASSRERVGTEAFF
TRBV9	.	TRBJ2-3	.	TGTGCCAGCAGCGTAGATATCACGCAGTATTTT	CASSVDITQYF
TRBV4-1	.	TRBJ1-6	.	TGCGCCAGCAGCCAAACCGGGATCCCCTATTCACCCCTCCACTTT	CASSQTGIPYSPLHF
TRBV7-6	.	TRBJ1-4	.	TGTGCCAGCAGCTTAAGTCACCGGGGAGAAGAAAAACTGTTTTTT	CASSLSHRGEEKLFF
TRBV29-1	.	TRBJ1-1	TRBD1	TGCAGCGTTGAAAGGGGGGGACAGGTTTTATATTTTTACCTTACTCCTGAAGCTTTCTTT	CSVERGGQVLYFYLTPEAFF
TRBV28	.	TRBJ1-6	.	TGTGCCAGCAGTTTAGCGGGTACCGGGGCCTATAATTCACCCCTCCACTTT	CASSLAGTGAYNSPLHF
TRBV27	.	TRBJ2-5	.	TGTGCCAGCACCCCACGCGCAGGGGTCACGGCCCAGTACTTC	CASTPRAGVTAQYF
TRBV2	.	TRBJ1-2	TRBD1	TGTGCCAGCAGTGATACCAGGACAGGGGGAGGCTACACCTTC	CASSDTRTGGGYTF
TRBV6-1	.	TRBJ1-1	.	TGTGCCAGCAGTGAAGCAGGACTGGGGACTGAAGCTTTCTTT	CASSEAGLGTEAFF
TRBV10-3	once	TRBJ1-1	TRBD1	TGTGCCATCAGACGCGGGACAGAAAGAAACACTGAAGCTTTCTTT	CAIRRGTERNTEAFF
TRBV3-1/TRBV3-2	.	TRBJ2-5	.	TGTGCCAGCAGCCCAGGGTATGCCCAGTACTTC	CASSPGYAQYF
TRBV7-8	.	TRBJ2-3	TRBD2	TGTGCCAGCAGCCCCCGGGTAGCGGGGGCCCCCAGGGATACGCAGTATTTT	CASSPRVAGAPRDTQYF
TRBV6-5	.	TRBJ1-4	TRBD1	TGTGCCAGCAAACAGGGGCGCGGGACTAATGAAAAACTGTTTTTT	CASKQGRGTNEKLFF
TRBV7-9	.	TRBJ1-4	TRBD1	TGTGCCAGCAGCGCAATCCGGGACAGGGGTCGGGAAAAACTGTTTTTT	CASSAIRDRGREKLFF
TRBV18	once	TRBJ1-5	.	TGTGCCAGCTCACCATACGGCAGCGGCAATCAGCCCCAGCATTTT	CASSPYGSGNQPQHF
TRBV5-1	few	TRBJ1-2	.	TGCGCCAGCAGCTTGGGGCAGGGGAATAGCTATGGCTACACCTTC	CASSLGQGNSYGYTF
TRBV19	.	TRBJ1-4	TRBD1	TGTGCCAGCAAGACCTCCGGGACAGGGGGGGAAAAACTGTTTTTT	CASKTSGTGGEKLFF
TRBV5-4	.	TRBJ2-7	.	TGTGCCAGCAGCTTGGGGACAGATCCTTCCTACGAGCAGTACTTC	CASSLGTDPSYEQYF
TRBV30	.	TRBJ1-6	.	TGTGCCTGGAGTGTACACGTTGGAGCTTCTGGTAATTCACCCCTCCACTTT	CAWSVHVGASGNSPLHF
TRBV27	.	TRBJ2-1	TRBD2	TGTGCCAGCAGTGTTTTAGCGGGGGCAAATAATGAGCAGTTCTTC	CASSVLAGANNEQFF
TRBV7-2	many	TRBJ1-1	.	TGTGCCAGCAGCTTACAGTCCCAGAACACTGAAGCTTTCTTT	CASSLQSQNTEAFF
TRBV29-1	.	TRBJ2-7	.	TGCAGCGTGAAGAGGCCTCGGTCCAACGAGCAGTACTTC	CSVKRPRSNEQYF
TRBV5-5	few	TRBJ1-4	TRBD1	TGTGCCAGCAGCCGGGACAGTCTTAATGAAAAACTGTTTTTT	CASSRDSLNEKLFF
TRBV7-8	.	TRBJ2-5	.	TGTGCCAGCAGCCCTACTGGACTGGGGGAGACCCAGTACTTC	CASSPTGLGETQYF
TRBV2	.	TRBJ2-5	.	TGTGCCAGCGGGGGACTTGAGGGGGAGACCCAGTACTTC	CASGGLEGETQYF
TRBV28	.	TRBJ1-5	TRBD1	TGTGCCAGCAGATCACAGGGGAGTCAGCCCCAGCATTTT	CASRSQGSQPQHF
TRBV7-8	.	TRBJ2-7	.	TGTGCCAGCAGCTTAGCCCAAGGGGGACACTACGAGCAGTACTTC	CASSLAQGGHYEQYF
TRBV5-1	.	TRBJ1-2	.	TGCGCCAGCAGCCGCACAGAAGCCTATGGCTACACCTTC	CASSRTEAYGYTF
TRBV19	few	TRBJ1-1	.	TGTGCCAGTAGTAACTCGGGGGGCGTGAACACTGAAGCTTTCTTT	CASSNSGGVNTEAFF
TRBV23-1	.	TRBJ1-1	.	TGCGCCAGCAGTCAATCTGGGGAAGCGGCCCAGGGAGGGACTGAAGCTTTCTTT	CASSQSGEAAQGGTEAFF
TRBV19	.	TRBJ1-5	.	TGTGCCAGTAGCAACGGACAGTATAGCAATCAGCCCCAGCATTTT	CASSNGQYSNQPQHF
TRBV6-6	.	TRBJ1-2	.	TGTGCCAGCAGCAACCCGGACAGACCCTTTTTGGGCTACACCTTC	CASSNPDRPFLGYTF
TRBV6-4	.	TRBJ1-1	.	TGTGCCAGCAGTGTGGCCCCGGGGGGGACTGAAGCTTTCTTT	CASSVAPGGTEAFF
TRBV6-2/TRBV6-3	.	TRBJ1-5	.	TGTGCCAGCAGTTACGGGTCAGGGATCGTTCCCCAGCATTTT	CASSYGSGIVPQHF
TRBV4-1	.	TRBJ1-5	.	TGCGCCAGCAGCCAAGATTGGCCAGCTAGTCAGCCCCAGCATTTT	CASSQDWPASQPQHF
TRBV2	.	TRBJ2-7	TRBD1	TGTGCCAGCAGCCACACCGGGACAGGGGCCTACGAGCAGTACTTC	CASSHTGTGAYEQYF
TRBV7-2	.	TRBJ1-5	.	TGTGCCAGCAGCTCCGAGGGGAGGACCAATCAGCCCCAGCATTTT	CASSSEGRTNQPQHF
TRBV6-2/TRBV6-3	few	TRBJ1-2	.	TGTGCCAGCAGTGAGACTACATATGGCTACACCTTC	CASSETTYGYTF